These 18 T cell receptor beta chains originate from one sample sequenced in a study of cytomegalovirus exposure and HLA in healthy donors. The study ran its PCR with 60 Vbeta and 13 Jbeta primers. Assay used: immunoSEQ multiplex PCR; TCRdb lists only in-frame clones, some missing. The sample lists 75,000 to 100,000 clones, approximately 75% occurring once. Sequences were obtained from PBMCs. The source of these receptors is a woman aged 70-85 years in good health and CMV-seropositive.

This clone was recorded at least ten times. The V call is TRBV2, the J call TRBJ1-1; 7 positions match TRBD1. Germline V CDR1 and CDR2: SNHLY, FYNNEI. V shed 3 bases and J 10 bases; nucleotides not matched to a gene: 5. This CDR3 has 12 amino acids. This CDR3 reads CASSELGDRAFF. The CDR3 DNA is TGTGCCAGCAGTGAGTTAGGGGACAGAGCTTTCTTT.

This chain joins TRBV10-3 and TRBJ1-4; 7 nucleotides agree with TRBD1. Germline trimming cut 6 bases from V and 5 bases from J; bases unmatched to any gene: 9. The CDR3 contains 15 residues. Germline-derived CDR1 and CDR2 are ENHRY and SYGVKD. The CDR3 DNA sequence: TGTGCCATCAGCGCAGGACAGGCCAACAATGAAAAACTGTTTTTT. Its translation is CAISAGQANNEKLFF.

The chain is built from TRBV27 and TRBJ2-2; 8 bases fit TRBD2. The CDR3 is 16 amino acids. Germline CDR1 reads MNHEY; CDR2 reads SMNVEV (reference sequence). Trimming at V came to 2 bases and at J to 4 bases, leaving 6 bases not matched to a gene. CDR3 in DNA: TGTGCCAGCAGTTTACGGTCGGGGGGGCGCACCGGGGAGCTGTTTTTT. This gives the protein CASSLRSGGRTGELFF.

The J gene is TRBJ1-1, the V gene TRBV6-6, with 10 bases lining up with TRBD1. The germline V gene encodes CDR1 MNHNY and CDR2 SVGAGI (reference sequence). J gave up 10 bases and V 4 bases, and 6 bases lay outside the gene matches. This CDR3 contains 13 residues. The CDR3 DNA reads TGTGCCAGCAGTTTTATTGGACAGGGGGGAGCTTTCTTT. Residues: CASSFIGQGGAFF.

This clone was seen more than once but under ten times. The chain uses TRBV18 and TRBJ2-3; TRBD1 matches 8 bases. V trimming: 4 bases; J trimming: 5 bases; junction bases outside the gene matches: 8. CDR1 and CDR2 from the germline V gene are KGHSH and LQKENI. This CDR3 comprises 15 residues. CDR3 nucleotide sequence: TGTGCCAGCTCACACTCAGGACAGGGTCAAGATACGCAGTATTTT. This codes for CASSHSGQGQDTQYF.

The chain combines TRBV9 with TRBJ2-2; D perhaps matches TRBD2 (6 bases). Trimming left V 0 bases short and J 6 bases short, with 9 bases between. CDR1 is SGDLS and CDR2 is YYNGEE in the germline V gene. CDR3 size: 14 residues. The CDR3 sequence: CASSVEAGAGELFF. The CDR3 DNA follows: TGTGCCAGCAGCGTAGAAGCGGGCGCCGGGGAGCTGTTTTTT.

This clone was seen only once. The chain uses TRBV19 and TRBJ2-2; D is perhaps TRBD1 (5 bases). The CDR3 contains 14 residues. CDR1 is LNHDA and CDR2 is SQIVND in the germline V gene (reference sequence). V was shortened by 5 bases and J by 1 base, with 8 bases between the two germline ends. CDR3: CASSLDKNTGELFF. DNA for the CDR3: TGTGCCAGTAGTTTGGACAAGAACACCGGGGAGCTGTTTTTT.

The chain carries TRBV7-6 and TRBJ2-5, with TRBD1 as a possible D gene (6 bases). This CDR3 has 13 amino acids. Germline-derived CDR1 and CDR2 are SGHVS and FNYEAQ. The ends were cut back, 4 bases at V and 5 bases at J, with 11 bases in the middle. CDR3 residues: CASSSQGIETQYF. The CDR3 DNA is TGTGCCAGCAGCTCACAGGGAATCGAGACCCAGTACTTC.

J is TRBJ1-5 and V is TRBV15; 8 nucleotides line up with TRBD1. Germline assignment: CDR1 LNHNV and CDR2 YYDKDF (reference sequence). The CDR3 is 16 amino acids. The ends lost 3 bases at V and 7 bases at J; junction bases unmatched: 11. CDR3 sequence (DNA): TGTGCCACCAGCAGGCCCCCGGACAGGGAGGCCCAGCCCCAGCATTTT. Its translation: CATSRPPDREAQPQHF.

In its sample, this clone was seen a few times. V and J are TRBV11-2 and TRBJ2-7, with TRBD2 identical over 8 bases. This CDR3 spans 17 amino acids. The germline gives CDR1 SGHAT, CDR2 FQNNGV. J lost 0 bases, V lost 4 bases, and 11 bases had no gene match. Written as DNA, the CDR3 is TGTGCCAGCAGCTCCAGAGGGGCGGGGGGTAGCTCCTACGAGCAGTACTTC. Amino acids: CASSSRGAGGSSYEQYF.

This clone has a handful of counts. V is TRBV10-1 and J is TRBJ2-1; D uncertain. The germline V gene has CDR1 WNHNN and CDR2 SYGVQD (reference sequence). Trimming shortened V by 2 bases and J by 4 bases, and 18 bases separated the two germline ends. The CDR3 is 17 residues long. The CDR3 sequence is CASSELPDWFSYNEQFF. CDR3 DNA: TGCGCCAGCAGTGAGCTCCCCGACTGGTTCAGTTACAATGAGCAGTTCTTC.

This chain joins TRBV1 and TRBJ2-2; the table gives TRBD2 as D, unverified against the DNA. TRBV1 is reported as a pseudogene. The CDR3 spans 15 residues. CDR3 sequence: CTSSQDGGRSRRLFF. CDR3 in DNA: TGCACCAGCAGCCAAGATGGAGGGAGGTCCCGTCGGCTGTTTTTT.

The chain recombines TRBV5-4 with TRBJ2-7; 7 bases match TRBD1. There are 14 residues in the CDR3. CDR1 SGHNT and CDR2 YYREEE come from the germline V gene (reference sequence). V lost 2 bases to trimming and J lost 2 bases; unmatched junction nucleotides: 4. The CDR3 loop is CASSFRTGAYEQYF. The CDR3 DNA follows: TGTGCCAGCAGCTTTCGAACAGGGGCCTACGAGCAGTACTTC.

This clone has just a few counts. The CDR3 DNA sequence: TGTGCCAGTAGTGACAGGGGGACGGGTTACGAGCAGTACTTC. Translation gives CASSDRGTGYEQYF. This chain uses TRBV19 with TRBJ2-7, with 9 bases identical to TRBD1. Germline V gene lookup returns CDR1 LNHDA and CDR2 SQIVND (reference sequence). V lost 5 bases and J lost 4; bases outside the gene matches: 6. The CDR3 is made up of 14 amino acids.

The genes are TRBV12-5 and TRBJ1-4; a weak D match, TRBD1 (5 bases). CDR1 and CDR2 (germline): LGHNT, FRNRAP. The V end was cut by 2 bases, the J end by 3 bases, with 10 bases between. CDR3 length: 15 amino acids. The CDR3 sequence is CASGLWGTANEKLFF. Written as DNA, the CDR3 is TGTGCTAGTGGTTTGTGGGGCACCGCTAATGAAAAACTGTTTTTT.

V is TRBV2 and J is TRBJ2-2; 8 nucleotides line up with TRBD1. Germline-derived CDR1 and CDR2 are SNHLY and FYNNEI. The CDR3 sequence is 15 residues long. V was pared by 5 bases and J by 3 bases, with 5 bases of the junction left unmatched. CDR3 loop: CASSPGTGYTGELFF. The DNA for the CDR3 is TGTGCCAGCAGTCCCGGGACAGGATACACCGGGGAGCTGTTTTTT.

This clone was seen repeatedly, ten times or more. Other nucleotide sequences from this sample produce the same CDR3. The chain links TRBV18 to TRBJ2-7, with 10 positions matching TRBD1. With 0 bases clipped from V and 2 bases from J, the junction kept 1 base outside the gene matches. There are 15 residues in the CDR3. CDR1 is KGHSH and CDR2 is LQKENI in the germline V gene. The CDR3 bases are TGTGCCAGCTCACCACCGGGACAGGGGACCTACGAGCAGTACTTC. Translation gives CASSPPGQGTYEQYF. Combining the CDR3 with reference TRBV18 and TRBJ2-7 gives the whole variable domain NAGVMQNPRHLVRRRGQEARLRCSPMKGHSHVYWYRQLPEEGLKFMVYLQKENIIDESGMPKERFSAEFPKEGPSILRIQQVVRGDSAAYFCASSPPGQGTYEQYFGPGTRLTVT.

The chain has TRBV2 and TRBJ2-1; TRBD2 agrees at 10 bases. The CDR3 spans 15 residues. With 8 bases clipped from V and 5 bases from J, the junction kept 9 bases outside the gene matches. Germline assignment: CDR1 SNHLY and CDR2 FYNNEI. The CDR3 DNA reads TGTGCCAGCTGGCTAGCGGGGGCCCAAGACAATGAGCAGTTCTTC. Encoded protein: CASWLAGAQDNEQFF. The entire variable domain, with the rest obtained from reference TRBV2 and TRBJ2-1, is as follows: EPEVTQTPSHQVTQMGQEVILRCVPISNHLYFYWYRQILGQKVEFLVSFYNNEISEKSEIFDDQFSVERPDGSNFTLKIRSTKLEDSAMYFCASWLAGAQDNEQFFGPGTRLTVL.